This TCR beta chain emerged from a study of CD8+ T cells in alopecia areata. Overall study findings and caveats: Scalp lesions, especially in alopecia totalis/universalis, had higher clonality than normal scalp.

The germline gives CDR1 SGHRS, CDR2 YFSETQ. The CDR3 spans 14 residues. With V trimmed by 3 bases and J by 5 bases, 7 bases remained unmatched. Sorted populations comprised CD4+ and CD8+ T cells obtained from PBMCs. RNA was extracted and reverse transcribed into cDNA as the sequencing template. Method: immunoSEQ multiplex PCR; TCRdb's copy keeps in-frame clones and lacks some. The repertoire holds about 120,000 clones, with 55% to 65% as singletons. Concerning this clone itself: Its antigen is as yet unknown.

The sequence was collected from a human donor in good health. Sample: CD4+ T cells sorted from blood. The chain couples TRBV5-1 to TRBJ2-5, with 7 positions matching TRBD1. CDR3 residues: CASSSGTEGETQYF. CDR3 coding DNA: TGCGCCAGCAGCTCCGGGACAGAGGGGGAGACCCAGTACTTC.